Each of the 26 T cell receptor beta chains below was sequenced from the same sample in a study of human T cells and chemical hapten exposure. Treatment here: therapeutic diphenylcyclopropenone sensitization with weekly scalp DPC. The library gave individual cDNA molecules unique molecular identifiers. TCRdb called the reads again in MiXCR, with one record for every CDR3 protein. The sample records 150 to 200 distinct CDR3 sequences, approximately 51% being singletons. Sequenced material: whole blood, taken before DPC sensitization or 2, 6, or about 24 weeks after (not recorded which). The receptors come from an adult with alopecia areata. Some clones in this sample may be carry-over from other donors' samples. This table probably holds off-target reads from a library built for another chain.

This clonotype is hyperexpanded by share. The chain links TRBV7-3 to TRBJ2-6; D uncertain. With 1 base removed from V and 0 bases from J, the gap between germline ends came to 4 bases. CDR3 size: 15 residues. CDR1 SGHTA and CDR2 FQGTGA come from the germline V gene. The CDR3 sequence: CASSLIGSGANVLTF. As DNA, the CDR3 is TGTGCCAGCAGCTTAATTGGCTCTGGGGCCAACGTCCTGACTTTC. The variable domain in full, with the rest retrieved from reference TRBV7-3 and TRBJ2-6, is GAGVSQTPSNKVTEKGKYVELRCDPISGHTALYWYRQSLGQGPEFLIYFQGTGAADDSGLPNDRFFAVRPEGSVSTLKIQRTERGDSAVYLCASSLIGSGANVLTFGAGSRLTVL.

The rearrangement uses TRBV11-2 and TRBJ2-5, with 8 bases matching TRBD1. The CDR3 is 16 residues long. Germline-derived CDR1 and CDR2 are SGHAT and FQNNGV. The V segment lost 4 bases and the J segment 3 bases; nucleotides outside the gene matches: 10. The DNA for the CDR3 is TGTGCCAGCAGCTCTCCAGGGGGCAGGGCCGAAGAGACCCAGTACTTC. Its protein is CASSSPGGRAEETQYF.

The genes are TRBV12-3 or TRBV12-4 and TRBJ1-5, with D uncertain. The ends were cut back, 3 bases at V and 6 bases at J, with 12 bases in the middle. This CDR3 has 14 amino acids. CDR3 in DNA: TGTGCCAGCAGTTTTCGGGATGTAAGTCAGCCCCAGCATTTT. Encoded protein: CASSFRDVSQPQHF.

This chain connects TRBV12-3 or TRBV12-4 to TRBJ1-5; D is ambiguous. Trimming removed 6 bases from V and 1 base from J, with 7 bases in between. The CDR3 runs 13 residues. The CDR3 bases are TGTGCCAGCAGAACAGAGAGCAATCAGCCCCAGCATTTT. This translates into CASRTESNQPQHF.

DNA for the CDR3: TGTGCCAGCAGCTCACAGGGGTACGAGCAGTACTTC. Amino acid sequence: CASSSQGYEQYF. The chain recombines TRBV7-2 with TRBJ2-7; 7 bases match TRBD1. V dropped 4 bases and J dropped 4; count of bases not matched to a gene: 1. This CDR3 spans 12 amino acids. CDR1 and CDR2 (germline): SGHTA, FQGNSA. Drawing the rest from reference TRBV7-2 and TRBJ2-7, the complete variable domain is GAGVSQSPSNKVTEKGKDVELRCDPISGHTALYWYRQSLGQGLEFLIYFQGNSAPDKSGLPSDRFSAERTGGSVSTLTIQRTQQEDSAVYLCASSSQGYEQYFGPGTRLTVT.

This clonotype turned up a few times. The chain couples TRBV6-6 to TRBJ2-7, with TRBD2 identical over 11 bases. The junction had 3 bases not matched to a gene; V was cut back by 6 bases and J by 5 bases. The CDR3 is 13 residues long. Per the germline V gene, CDR1 is MNHNY and CDR2 is SVGAGI (reference sequence). The CDR3 reads CASRLAGGNEQYF. The CDR3 DNA follows: TGTGCCAGCAGGCTAGCGGGAGGAAACGAGCAGTACTTC.

The J gene is TRBJ1-3, the V gene TRBV29-1; TRBD1 might be the D (5 bases). Trimming took 4 bases from V and 4 from J, leaving 11 bases between them. CDR1 is SQVTM, CDR2 ANQGSEA, per germline. This CDR3 region has 13 residues. DNA for the CDR3: TGCAGCGTTGCCAGGGACCCAGGAAACACCATATATTTT. This gives the protein CSVARDPGNTIYF.

The chain combines TRBV7-9 with TRBJ2-7; D gene ambiguous. Trimming removed 5 bases from V and 4 bases from J, with 9 bases in between. The CDR3 contains 12 residues. From germline, CDR1 is SEHNR and CDR2 FQNEAQ (reference sequence). The CDR3 DNA sequence: TGTGCCAGCAGCCCGGACGGATACGAGCAGTACTTC. Translating it yields CASSPDGYEQYF.

This chain joins TRBV19 and TRBJ2-6; D not resolved. The V gene's germline CDR1 is LNHDA and CDR2 SQIVND (reference sequence). The CDR3 totals 15 residues. The V end lost 6 bases, the J end lost 2 bases, and 11 bases lay between the germline ends. Written as DNA, the CDR3 is TGTGCCAGTAGCCCTAGTGGGGCTGGGGCCAACGTCCTGACTTTC. Translation: CASSPSGAGANVLTF. Full variable domain (outside the CDR3, taken from reference TRBV19 and TRBJ2-6): DGGITQSPKYLFRKEGQNVTLSCEQNLNHDAMYWYRQDPGQGLRLIYYSQIVNDFQKGDIAEGYSVSREKKESFPLTVTSAQKNPTAFYLCASSPSGAGANVLTFGAGSRLTVL.

This clonotype was counted between two and nine times. The chain is built from TRBV2 and TRBJ2-5, with a weak D call TRBD2 (6 bases). Germline CDR1 reads SNHLY; CDR2 reads FYNNEI. V was cut by 1 base and J by 2 bases, with 11 bases left in between. The CDR3 covers 15 residues. The CDR3: CASSEGRAGQETQYF. For the CDR3, the DNA is TGTGCCAGCAGTGAAGGTCGGGCGGGGCAAGAGACCCAGTACTTC. The variable domain in full, completed from reference TRBV2 and TRBJ2-5, reads EPEVTQTPSHQVTQMGQEVILRCVPISNHLYFYWYRQILGQKVEFLVSFYNNEISEKSEIFDDQFSVERPDGSNFTLKIRSTKLEDSAMYFCASSEGRAGQETQYFGPGTRLLVL.

This clonotype came up once. This chain joins TRBV29-1 and TRBJ2-3; TRBD1 might be the D (5 bases). The germline V gene encodes CDR1 SQVTM and CDR2 ANQGSEA. The V end was cut by 7 bases, the J end by 2 bases, with 10 bases between. The length of the CDR3 is 12 residues. The CDR3 DNA sequence: TGCAGCGGGGGCAGTTTCACAGATACGCAGTATTTT. Translating gives CSGGSFTDTQYF.

The sample holds a few counts of this clonotype. At one boundary the junction diverges from the germline segment, which might be a read error. The rearrangement links TRBV7-9 to TRBJ2-1, with TRBD1 identical over 7 bases. Germline V CDR1 and CDR2: SEHNR, FQNEAQ (reference sequence). CDR3 length: 14 residues. The CDR3 loop is CASSQGTSFNEQFF. Here the CDR3 DNA reads TGTGCCAGCTCACAGGGGACGTCCTTCAATGAGCAGTTCTTC.

V is TRBV6-2 or TRBV6-3 and J is TRBJ2-6, with D uncertain. Germline V CDR1 and CDR2: MNHEY, SVGEGT. The V and J ends lost 2 bases and 4 bases respectively, with 6 bases between them. This CDR3 spans 14 amino acids. CDR3: CASSYQDGANVLTF. CDR3 coding DNA: TGTGCCAGCAGTTACCAGGACGGGGCCAACGTCCTGACTTTC.

The V and J genes are TRBV4-3 and TRBJ2-2; tentative D call: TRBD1 (6 bases). Germline lookup yields CDR1 LGHNA and CDR2 YSLEER. The CDR3 totals 15 residues. Trimming removed 0 bases at V and 7 bases at J, with 12 bases between. DNA for the CDR3: TGCGCCAGCAGCCAAGATGGGGGCGTGGGCGGGGAGCTGTTTTTT. Its protein product is CASSQDGGVGGELFF.

V usage is TRBV12-3 or TRBV12-4 and J usage is TRBJ2-2; tentatively, D is TRBD1 (5 bases). V lost 5 bases and J 3 bases, leaving 7 bases between the germline ends. The CDR3 contains 13 residues. The CDR3 spells CASSPRDTGELFF. The CDR3 nucleotides read TGTGCCAGCAGTCCCAGGGACACCGGGGAGCTGTTTTTT.

This clonotype was picked up a small number of times. The V and J genes are TRBV6-2 or TRBV6-3 and TRBJ2-7; D might be TRBD1 or TRBD2, each matching 5 bases. CDR3 length: 14 amino acids. Germline assignment: CDR1 MNHEY and CDR2 SVGEGT. Deletions cut 0 bases from V and 2 bases from J, with 8 bases between. The CDR3 loop reads CASSYSGPTYEQYF. As DNA, the CDR3 is TGTGCCAGCAGTTACTCGGGACCAACCTACGAGCAGTACTTC.

The V call is TRBV30, the J call TRBJ2-1; 7 nucleotides align to TRBD2. The CDR3 is 14 amino acids. In germline, CDR1 is GTSNPN, CDR2 SVGIG (reference sequence). Germline trimming cut 2 bases from V and 2 bases from J; bases unmatched to any gene: 3. CDR3 coding DNA: TGTGCCTGGAGTATGAGCGGGACCTACAATGAGCAGTTCTTC. Its translation: CAWSMSGTYNEQFF. Complete variable domain (other parts from reference TRBV30 and TRBJ2-1): SQTIHQWPATLVQPVGSPLSLECTVEGTSNPNLYWYRQAAGRGLQLLFYSVGIGQISSEVPQNLSASRPQDRQFILSSKKLLLSDSGFYLCAWSMSGTYNEQFFGPGTRLTVL.

The chain uses TRBV14 and TRBJ2-4, with TRBD1 as a possible D gene (5 bases). CDR1 and CDR2 (germline): SGHDN, FVKESK. Deletions cut 1 base from V and 0 bases from J, with 10 bases between. The CDR3 is made up of 16 amino acids. CDR3 amino acids: CASSQAPTEAKNIQYF. In nucleotides, the CDR3 is TGTGCCAGCAGCCAAGCGCCGACAGAAGCCAAAAACATTCAGTACTTC.

The chain combines TRBV20-1 with TRBJ1-4, with D tentatively TRBD1 (5 bases). V was clipped by 5 bases and J by 4 bases, with 14 bases between them. The CDR3 covers 14 residues. Germline CDR1 is DFQATT and CDR2 is SNEGSKA (reference sequence). DNA for the CDR3: TGCAGTGCTTATATGGGGCCCCTTAATGAAAAACTGTTTTTT. This gives the protein CSAYMGPLNEKLFF.

This chain links TRBV14 with TRBJ1-2, with D perhaps matching TRBD1 (6 bases). The CDR3 is made up of 16 amino acids. V lost 1 base, J lost 2 bases, and 14 bases lay in between. Germline lookup yields CDR1 SGHDN and CDR2 FVKESK. The CDR3 coding sequence is TGTGCCAGCAGCCAAGTCGGCAGGGGCGCAAACTATGGCTACACCTTC. Translating it yields CASSQVGRGANYGYTF.

This clonotype turned up a few times. The chain links TRBV2 to TRBJ2-5; D perhaps matches TRBD2 (6 bases). CDR3 length: 13 residues. The V gene's germline CDR1 is SNHLY and CDR2 FYNNEI. Trimming left V 2 bases short and J 4 bases short, with 8 bases between. For the CDR3, the DNA is TGTGCCAGCAGTGAATCGGAGGGAGAGACCCAGTACTTC. It translates to CASSESEGETQYF.

A note on this clonotype: At one end, the junction sequence differs from germline, possibly due to a read error. CDR3 amino acids: CASSSNNEQFF. The CDR3 DNA follows: TGTGCCAGCAGCTCCAACAATGAGCAGTTCTTC. The J gene is TRBJ2-1, the V gene TRBV7-2; D call uncertain. Germline V gene lookup returns CDR1 SGHTA and CDR2 FQGNSA. The CDR3 has 11 residues.

This clonotype has more than one count but fewer than ten. This chain connects TRBV19 to TRBJ1-1; 7 nucleotides line up with TRBD1. In germline, CDR1 is LNHDA, CDR2 SQIVND (reference sequence). The V and J ends lost 7 bases and 3 bases, in that order; junction bases with no gene match: 11. The CDR3 totals 15 residues. Here the CDR3 reads CASKRTSGQHTEAFF. In DNA, the CDR3 is TGTGCCAGTAAAAGAACTTCGGGACAGCACACTGAAGCTTTCTTT.

The chain recombines TRBV13 with TRBJ2-3; 9 nucleotides agree with TRBD1. Germline V gives CDR1 PRHDT, CDR2 FYEKMQ (reference sequence). Germline trimming cut 3 bases from V and 6 bases from J; bases unmatched to any gene: 7. The CDR3 length is 15 residues. The CDR3 DNA reads as TGTGCCAGCAGCTTTTCGGGACAGGGCCCCGATACGCAGTATTTT. This encodes CASSFSGQGPDTQYF.

This chain links TRBV5-1 with TRBJ2-3; TRBD2 is a possible D gene (5 bases). This CDR3 is 17 amino acids long. Trimming took off 0 bases at V and 2 bases at J, with 16 bases between the two ends. Germline lookup yields CDR1 SGHRS and CDR2 YFSETQ. CDR3 sequence reads: CASSLEEGRKFTDTQYF. The CDR3 DNA reads as TGCGCCAGCAGCTTGGAAGAGGGTCGAAAATTCACAGATACGCAGTATTTT.

The chain recombines TRBV18 with TRBJ1-2; perhaps TRBD1 as D (5 bases). The CDR3 runs to 13 residues. Germline V gene data show CDR1 as KGHSH and CDR2 as LQKENI. V shed 5 bases and J shed 8 bases, with 15 bases lying between them. CDR3: CASSTRLRDGYTF. The CDR3 nucleotides read TGTGCCAGCTCAACCCGCCTCAGGGACGGCTACACCTTC.